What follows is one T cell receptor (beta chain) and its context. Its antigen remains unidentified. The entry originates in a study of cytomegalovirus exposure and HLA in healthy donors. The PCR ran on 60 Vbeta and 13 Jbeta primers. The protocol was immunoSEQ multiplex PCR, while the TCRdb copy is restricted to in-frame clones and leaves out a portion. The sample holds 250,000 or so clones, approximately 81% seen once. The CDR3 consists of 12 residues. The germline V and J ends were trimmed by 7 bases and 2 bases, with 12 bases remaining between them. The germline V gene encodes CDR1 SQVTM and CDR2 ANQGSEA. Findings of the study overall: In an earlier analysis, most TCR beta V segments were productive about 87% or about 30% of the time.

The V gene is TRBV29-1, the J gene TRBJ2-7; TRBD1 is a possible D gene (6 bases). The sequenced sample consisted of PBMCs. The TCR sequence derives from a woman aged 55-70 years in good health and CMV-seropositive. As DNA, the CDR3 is TGCAGCGCCGAGGACAGTACCTACGAGCAGTACTTC. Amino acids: CSAEDSTYEQYF.